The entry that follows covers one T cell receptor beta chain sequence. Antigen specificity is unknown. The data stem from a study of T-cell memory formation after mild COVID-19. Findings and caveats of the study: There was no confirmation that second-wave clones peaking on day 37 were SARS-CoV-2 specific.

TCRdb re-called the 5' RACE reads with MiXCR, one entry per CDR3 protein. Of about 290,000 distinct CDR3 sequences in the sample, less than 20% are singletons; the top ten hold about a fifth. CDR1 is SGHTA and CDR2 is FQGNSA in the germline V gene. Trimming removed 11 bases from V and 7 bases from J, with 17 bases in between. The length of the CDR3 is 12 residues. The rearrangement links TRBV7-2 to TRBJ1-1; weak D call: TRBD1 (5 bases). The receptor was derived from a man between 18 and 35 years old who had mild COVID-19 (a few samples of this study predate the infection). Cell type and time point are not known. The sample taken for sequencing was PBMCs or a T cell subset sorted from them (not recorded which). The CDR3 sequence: CASRVGESEAFF. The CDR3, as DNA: TGTGCCTCACGGGTAGGGGAAAGTGAAGCTTTCTTT.